These 10 T cell receptor beta chains were all obtained from the same sample, sequenced in a study of T-cell reconstitution after alpha-beta-depleted transplantation in children. For TCRbeta, the library was prepared with unique molecular identifiers. From the PCR reads, TCRdb called clonotypes with MiXCR, one entry per CDR3 protein. The sample lists 420,000 or so distinct CDR3 sequences, 11% occurring once. The sequences come from PBMCs from the stem cell graft donor, collected from the stem cell graft. All receptors derive from a human donor who donated a stem cell graft to a child with acute myeloid leukemia.

The rearrangement links TRBV6-5 to TRBJ2-5, with D perhaps being TRBD1 or TRBD2 (6 bases each). Germline CDR1 is MNHEY and CDR2 is SVGAGI. The CDR3 runs 16 residues. Trimming took off 6 bases at V and 5 bases at J, with 22 bases between the two ends. As DNA, the CDR3 is TGTGCCAGCAGCACTCCCTGGAGGGGGGCCGGTGAGACCCAGTACTTC. Protein: CASSTPWRGAGETQYF.

The chain employs TRBV29-1 and TRBJ1-2; the D gene is possibly TRBD1 (6 bases). Trimming removed 5 bases from V and 7 bases from J, with 14 bases in between. This CDR3 is 12 amino acids long. Germline CDR1 reads SQVTM; CDR2 reads ANQGSEA. Here the CDR3 reads CSVRFTGSGYTF. CDR3 nucleotide sequence: TGCAGCGTTCGTTTTACAGGGTCTGGCTACACCTTC.

This clonotype was recorded at least ten times. This chain links TRBV9 with TRBJ2-7, with 7 bases matching TRBD1. The CDR3 runs to 12 residues. CDR1 is SGDLS, CDR2 YYNGEE, per germline. V lost 4 bases to trimming and J lost 6 bases; unmatched junction nucleotides: 4. CDR3 sequence (DNA): TGTGCCAGCAGCTTAACAGGGGCCGAGCAGTACTTC. Protein product: CASSLTGAEQYF.

This clonotype was seen repeatedly, ten times or more. V and J are TRBV7-6 and TRBJ1-2; no reliable D call. V lost 5 bases to trimming and J lost 8 bases, with 12 bases between them. In germline, CDR1 is SGHVS, CDR2 FNYEAQ. This CDR3 region has 12 residues. The CDR3 sequence is CASSPLGGGYTF. CDR3 coding DNA: TGTGCCAGCAGCCCCCTGGGCGGCGGCTACACCTTC.

The V gene is TRBV27, the J gene TRBJ2-7, with D uncertain. The germline CDR1 and CDR2 sequences are MNHEY and SMNVEV (reference sequence). Trimming left V 5 bases short and J 5 bases short, with 19 bases between. This CDR3 is built from 15 residues. This chain's CDR3 is CASSPSLMGIHEQYV. Here the CDR3 DNA reads TGTGCCAGCAGTCCCTCCCTCATGGGGATCCACGAGCAGTACGTC.

This clonotype has a handful of counts. J is TRBJ1-2 and V is TRBV18; perhaps TRBD1 as D (5 bases). The CDR3 totals 15 residues. With 3 bases removed from V and 6 bases from J, the gap between germline ends came to 17 bases. Germline assignment: CDR1 KGHSH and CDR2 LQKENI. The CDR3, as DNA: TGTGCCAGCTCACCCACGGACACGGGGTTGAATGGCTACACCTTC. Amino acids: CASSPTDTGLNGYTF.

The rearrangement joins TRBV7-2 to TRBJ2-3; a possible D gene is TRBD2 (6 bases). The CDR3 totals 14 residues. Germline V lookup: CDR1 SGHTA, CDR2 FQGNSA. V dropped 7 bases and J dropped 1 base, with 12 bases sitting between them. The CDR3 sequence is CASTLGGGTDTQYF. The CDR3 nucleotides read TGTGCCAGCACCCTGGGCGGGGGCACAGATACGCAGTATTTT.

The chain couples TRBV7-8 to TRBJ1-4; 7 bases align to TRBD1. The trim removed 2 bases at V and 3 bases at J, leaving 6 bases unmatched. Germline loops: CDR1 SGHVS, CDR2 FQNEAQ. The CDR3 totals 16 residues. The CDR3 coding sequence is TGTGCCAGCAGCTTAATCTCCACAGGGGCTAATGAAAAACTGTTTTTT. Amino acid sequence: CASSLISTGANEKLFF.

This clonotype was seen at least ten times. The chain joins TRBV6-4 to TRBJ2-5; 8 bases are shared with TRBD2. This CDR3 contains 15 residues. The trim removed 2 bases at V and 9 bases at J, leaving 11 bases unmatched. CDR1 and CDR2 from the germline V gene are MRHNA and SNTAGT. Written as DNA, the CDR3 is TGTGCCAGCAGTGACCAAGCGGGGGACTTAGGGGCCCAGTACTTC. This encodes CASSDQAGDLGAQYF.

This chain connects TRBV10-3 to TRBJ1-6, with D possibly being TRBD1 (6 bases). Germline loops: CDR1 ENHRY, CDR2 SYGVKD. V dropped 6 bases and J dropped 7 bases, with 16 bases sitting between them. This CDR3 is 15 amino acids long. The CDR3: CAISVGTPENSPLHF. The CDR3 DNA reads TGTGCCATCAGCGTCGGGACACCCGAGAATTCACCCCTCCACTTT.